In its sample, the clone carrying this TCR beta chain was seen a few times. Germline CDR1 SGHVS, CDR2 FQNEAQ. V dropped 2 bases and J dropped 3 bases, with 11 bases sitting between them. CDR3 size: 14 residues. The record originates from a study of cytomegalovirus exposure and HLA in healthy donors. Some clones are missing from TCRdb's copy, which holds only in-frame ones; the method was immunoSEQ multiplex PCR. The sample lists about 120,000 clones; roughly nine tenths were seen once. The receptor was derived from a woman aged 18-29 years in good health and CMV-seronegative. Sequenced sample: PBMCs. This chain links TRBV7-8 with TRBJ2-7; maybe TRBD1 (5 bases). Here the CDR3 reads CASSLQTVGYEQYF. CDR3 DNA: TGTGCCAGCAGCTTACAGACAGTCGGCTACGAGCAGTACTTC. The variable domain in full, completed from reference TRBV7-8 and TRBJ2-7, reads GAGVSQSPRYKVAKRGQDVALRCDPISGHVSLFWYQQALGQGPEFLTYFQNEAQLDKSGLPSDRFFAERPEGSVSTLKIQRTQQEDSAVYLCASSLQTVGYEQYFGPGTRLTVT.